This T cell receptor (beta chain) was sequenced in a study of shared clonotypes between healthy human individuals. Study background: Per-donor plates numbered three CD4 naive, three CD4 memory, two CD8 naive and one CD8 memory. Study-wide findings and caveats: An expected dependence of interdonor clonotype sharing on sequencing depth was noted. In this cohort, only blood was sampled, and tissue repertoires likely differ.

Concerning this clone itself: Its antigen remains unidentified.

This CDR3 has 15 amino acids. Germline V gene sequence: CDR1 SGDLS, CDR2 YYNGEE. Between the trimmed V and J ends, which lost 1 base and 3 bases, there was a span of 13 bases. Researchers ran the assay at a deep level. The table came from immunoSEQ multiplex PCR; TCRdb's copy has only in-frame clones and leaves some out. The sample has about 2.1 million clones; around 93% are singletons. Terminally differentiated effector memory CD45RA+ cells were excluded by CCR7 positive selection of CD45RO-negative cells. The clonotype comes from a man aged 18 to 30 in good health. Some clones in this sample may be carry-over from other donors' samples. Sequencing input: naive CD8+ T cells from PBMCs. This chain links TRBV9 with TRBJ1-1, with D unclear. The CDR3 DNA follows: TGTGCCAGCAGCGTAATAACGGGAGGGTACACTGAAGCTTTCTTT. It yields the protein CASSVITGGYTEAFF.